This T cell receptor beta chain came from a study of T-cell reconstitution after alpha-beta-depleted transplantation in children (TCRdb year 2016). About the full investigation: T-cell immune reconstitution after TCRalphabeta/CD19-depleted allogeneic hematopoietic cell transplantation in children was quantitatively tracked in the study by means of TCR repertoire profiling.

This clonotype was counted only a few times. The antigen it binds to is not known. No much larger clone exists at a distance of one base, and base qualities are not known. Preparation of the library involved PCR. Sequencing was carried out with an Illumina HiSeq 2500. TCR library preparation used molecular barcoding, with unique molecular identifiers applied to normalize quantification of the TCRbeta repertoire. TCRdb trimmed public reads at Q25 via fastp, called clones via MiXCR and kept in-frame beta chains. Identical CDR3 proteins give one entry, which carries the most common genes and DNA. The sample table lists tens of thousands of distinct CDR3 sequences, roughly 46% of them with a count of one. The top ten clones comprise 98% of the sample. Results and caveats for the whole study, not just this receptor: Over subsequent months, a decline in hyperexpanded clone frequencies was noted, and after one year, T-cell counts and TCRbeta diversity were mostly ascribed to newly produced T cells. The apparently early recovery of alphabetaT-cell counts about two months after transplant reportedly depended on only several hundred rapidly expanded clones that came from non-depleted graft cells. In some patients, high TCRbeta diversity at day 60 was attributed to recipient T cells and intrathymic progenitors that had survived conditioning.

Per the publication, the treatment or condition label means: allogeneic hematopoietic cell transplantation with graft depleted of TCRalphabeta T cells and CD19 B cells. The transplant recipients were children given TCRalphabeta/CD19-depleted allogeneic hematopoietic cell grafts. The cysteine opens and the phenylalanine closes a CDR3 of 15 amino acids. The retained sequence is limited to the CDR3, 45 bases, with the frame set at the first base. V loses 0 bases, J loses 4 bases, and the germline ends lie 10 bases apart. Per the germline V gene (reference sequence), DFQATT is the CDR1 and SNEGSKA is the CDR2.

In this chain, TRBV20-1 is recombined with TRBJ1-6; 5 matching bases give a weak D call of TRBD1. The material was PBMCs, mostly from graft donor cells, obtained 360 days after TCRalphabeta/CD19-depleted stem cell transplant. This TCR was recovered from a male patient younger than 18 who had a stem cell transplant for acute lymphoblastic leukemia, so the T cells may come from the graft donor. CDR3 reads: CSARDGGRYNSPLHF. In nucleotide form, the sequence is TGCAGTGCTAGAGATGGGGGACGGTATAATTCACCCCTCCACTTT.